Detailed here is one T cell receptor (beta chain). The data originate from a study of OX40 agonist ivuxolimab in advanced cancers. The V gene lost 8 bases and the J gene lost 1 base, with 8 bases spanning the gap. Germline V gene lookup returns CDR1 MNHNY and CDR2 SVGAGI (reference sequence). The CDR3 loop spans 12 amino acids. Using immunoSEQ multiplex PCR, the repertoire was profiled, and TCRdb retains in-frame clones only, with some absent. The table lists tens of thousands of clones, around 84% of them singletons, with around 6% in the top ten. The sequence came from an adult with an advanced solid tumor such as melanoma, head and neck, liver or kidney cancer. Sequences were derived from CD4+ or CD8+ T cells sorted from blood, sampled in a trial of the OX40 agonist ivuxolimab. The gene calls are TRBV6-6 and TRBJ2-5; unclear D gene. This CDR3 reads CASLQFQETQYF. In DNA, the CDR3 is TGTGCCAGCTTACAGTTCCAAGAGACCCAGTACTTC.